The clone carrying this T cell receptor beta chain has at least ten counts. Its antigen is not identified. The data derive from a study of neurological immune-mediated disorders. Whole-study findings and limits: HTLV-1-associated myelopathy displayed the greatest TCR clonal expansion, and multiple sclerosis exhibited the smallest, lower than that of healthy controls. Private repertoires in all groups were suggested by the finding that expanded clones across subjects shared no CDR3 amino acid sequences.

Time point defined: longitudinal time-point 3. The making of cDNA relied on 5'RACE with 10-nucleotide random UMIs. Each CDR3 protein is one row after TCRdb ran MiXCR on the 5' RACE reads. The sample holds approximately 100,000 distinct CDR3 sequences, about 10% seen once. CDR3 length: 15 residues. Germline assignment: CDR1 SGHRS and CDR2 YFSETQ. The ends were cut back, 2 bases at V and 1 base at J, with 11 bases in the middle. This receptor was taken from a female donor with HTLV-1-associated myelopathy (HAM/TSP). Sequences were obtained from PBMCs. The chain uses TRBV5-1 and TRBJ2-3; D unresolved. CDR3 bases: TGCGCCAGCAGCTTTTCCAGTTACGGCACAGATACGCAGTATTTT. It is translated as CASSFSSYGTDTQYF.